Listed below are T cell receptor beta chains from one sample, sequenced in a study of blood T cell repertoires in COVID-19. Generated by immunoSEQ multiplex PCR, the TCRdb table keeps only in-frame clones and is missing some. The sample holds tens of thousands of clones, over 75% seen once. The material sequenced was peripheral blood. Receptor source: a man between 60 and 75 years old with acute or convalescent COVID-19. Both conserved end residues are part of each CDR3. A D gene is named only where the DNA matches it firmly. Size is stated for part of the rows, as once, few or many counts, or as a class when the clone is expanded.

v_call: TRBV6-6; d_call: TRBD1; clone_size: .; j_call: TRBJ1-1; cdr3_aa: CASSFRQGPIEAFF; cdr3_nt: TGTGCCAGCAGTTTCCGACAGGGACCTATTGAAGCTTTCTTT
v_call: TRBV18; d_call: .; clone_size: .; j_call: TRBJ1-6; cdr3_aa: CASSPSRVLNNSPLHF; cdr3_nt: TGTGCCAGCTCACCTTCCAGGGTACTGAATAATTCACCCCTCCACTTT
v_call: TRBV3-1/TRBV3-2; d_call: .; clone_size: once; j_call: TRBJ1-5; cdr3_aa: CASSQGQTNQPQHF; cdr3_nt: TGTGCCAGCAGCCAAGGACAGACAAATCAGCCCCAGCATTTT
v_call: TRBV19; d_call: .; clone_size: .; j_call: TRBJ1-2; cdr3_aa: CASSIGVDYGYTF; cdr3_nt: TGTGCCAGTAGTATCGGGGTGGACTATGGCTACACCTTC
v_call: TRBV6-4; d_call: TRBD1; clone_size: .; j_call: TRBJ1-1; cdr3_aa: CASSDSVQDRAGAFF; cdr3_nt: TGTGCCAGCAGTGACTCGGTTCAAGACAGGGCGGGAGCTTTCTTT
v_call: TRBV2; d_call: TRBD1; clone_size: .; j_call: TRBJ1-2; cdr3_aa: CASREDRGENGYTF; cdr3_nt: TGTGCCAGCAGGGAGGACAGGGGCGAGAATGGCTACACCTTC
v_call: TRBV5-1; d_call: .; clone_size: .; j_call: TRBJ1-3; cdr3_aa: CASSLRGSGNTIYF; cdr3_nt: TGCGCCAGCAGCTTGAGGGGTTCTGGAAACACCATATATTTT
v_call: TRBV5-1; d_call: .; clone_size: .; j_call: TRBJ2-1; cdr3_aa: CASSLDILARYNEQFF; cdr3_nt: TGCGCCAGCAGCTTGGATATTCTAGCGAGGTACAATGAGCAGTTCTTC
v_call: TRBV5-1; d_call: .; clone_size: .; j_call: TRBJ2-7; cdr3_aa: CASSLHSGGFEAYEQYF; cdr3_nt: TGCGCCAGCAGCTTACATTCTGGCGGGTTTGAAGCGTACGAGCAGTACTTC
v_call: TRBV18; d_call: TRBD2; clone_size: .; j_call: TRBJ2-5; cdr3_aa: CASSPMGAGIQETQYF; cdr3_nt: TGTGCCAGCTCACCAATGGGAGCGGGGATCCAAGAGACCCAGTACTTC
v_call: TRBV30; d_call: .; clone_size: .; j_call: TRBJ1-4; cdr3_aa: CAWINGGSEKLFF; cdr3_nt: TGTGCCTGGATCAACGGAGGTAGTGAAAAACTGTTTTTT
v_call: TRBV15; d_call: .; clone_size: .; j_call: TRBJ2-5; cdr3_aa: CATSRAITGKETQYF; cdr3_nt: TGTGCCACCAGCAGAGCCATAACAGGGAAAGAGACCCAGTACTTC
v_call: TRBV29-1; d_call: TRBD1; clone_size: .; j_call: TRBJ2-5; cdr3_aa: CSGDTGGLETQYF; cdr3_nt: TGCAGCGGAGATACAGGGGGCTTGGAGACCCAGTACTTC
v_call: TRBV9; d_call: .; clone_size: .; j_call: TRBJ1-3; cdr3_aa: CASSVDRVGNTIYF; cdr3_nt: TGTGCCAGCAGCGTAGACAGGGTCGGAAACACCATATATTTT
v_call: TRBV18; d_call: TRBD1; clone_size: .; j_call: TRBJ1-1; cdr3_aa: CASSPSRGTEAFF; cdr3_nt: TGTGCCAGCTCACCGAGCAGGGGGACTGAAGCTTTCTTT
v_call: TRBV19; d_call: .; clone_size: .; j_call: TRBJ1-1; cdr3_aa: CASQLTGFGTEAFF; cdr3_nt: TGTGCCAGCCAATTAACAGGATTTGGGACTGAAGCTTTCTTT
v_call: TRBV12-3/TRBV12-4; d_call: .; clone_size: once; j_call: TRBJ2-7; cdr3_aa: CASSLVGHYEQYF; cdr3_nt: TGTGCCAGCAGTTTAGTGGGACACTACGAGCAGTACTTC
v_call: TRBV4-3; d_call: TRBD1; clone_size: .; j_call: TRBJ1-1; cdr3_aa: CASSQVDRDNTEAFF; cdr3_nt: TGCGCCAGCAGCCAAGTAGACAGGGATAACACTGAAGCTTTCTTT
v_call: TRBV3-1/TRBV3-2; d_call: TRBD1; clone_size: .; j_call: TRBJ2-5; cdr3_aa: CASSQGTGIKETQYF; cdr3_nt: TGTGCCAGCAGCCAAGGGACAGGGATAAAAGAGACCCAGTACTTC
v_call: TRBV6-5; d_call: TRBD1; clone_size: .; j_call: TRBJ1-5; cdr3_aa: CASSIQGVSNQPQHF; cdr3_nt: TGTGCCAGCAGTATTCAGGGGGTTAGCAATCAGCCCCAGCATTTT
v_call: TRBV10-3; d_call: TRBD2; clone_size: .; j_call: TRBJ2-1; cdr3_aa: CAISESTSGRPTVNYNEQFF; cdr3_nt: TGTGCCATCAGTGAGTCTACTAGCGGGAGGCCCACCGTTAACTACAATGAGCAGTTCTTC
v_call: TRBV2; d_call: .; clone_size: .; j_call: TRBJ2-1; cdr3_aa: CASRETAGLTDNEQFF; cdr3_nt: TGTGCCAGCAGGGAGACCGCGGGACTCACCGACAATGAGCAGTTCTTC
v_call: TRBV19; d_call: .; clone_size: .; j_call: TRBJ2-5; cdr3_aa: CASSRGLEGQQKRTQYF; cdr3_nt: TGTGCCAGTAGTAGGGGTCTGGAGGGACAGCAAAAAAGGACCCAGTACTTC
v_call: TRBV5-1; d_call: TRBD2; clone_size: .; j_call: TRBJ2-1; cdr3_aa: CASSLGGTSSDNEQFF; cdr3_nt: TGCGCCAGCAGCTTGGGAGGGACTAGCAGTGACAATGAGCAGTTCTTC
v_call: TRBV4-1; d_call: TRBD1; clone_size: .; j_call: TRBJ1-6; cdr3_aa: CASSLGPPGQNSPLHF; cdr3_nt: TGCGCCAGCAGCCTCGGGCCTCCGGGACAGAATTCACCCCTCCACTTT
v_call: TRBV2; d_call: .; clone_size: .; j_call: TRBJ2-5; cdr3_aa: CASSKPGRRGGETQYF; cdr3_nt: TGTGCCAGCAGTAAACCGGGACGAAGGGGAGGAGAGACCCAGTACTTC
v_call: TRBV28; d_call: .; clone_size: .; j_call: TRBJ1-1; cdr3_aa: CASSLLGGMNTEAFF; cdr3_nt: TGTGCCAGCAGTTTATTGGGGGGAATGAACACTGAAGCTTTCTTT
v_call: TRBV18; d_call: .; clone_size: .; j_call: TRBJ2-1; cdr3_aa: CASSPSGNSYNEQFF; cdr3_nt: TGTGCCAGCTCACCTAGCGGCAACTCCTACAATGAGCAGTTCTTC
v_call: TRBV4-2; d_call: .; clone_size: medium-sized; j_call: TRBJ2-1; cdr3_aa: CASSRLTSEQFF; cdr3_nt: TGTGCCAGCAGCCGCCTGACTTCTGAGCAGTTCTTC
v_call: TRBV18; d_call: .; clone_size: .; j_call: TRBJ1-6; cdr3_aa: CASSATVRSHNSPLHF; cdr3_nt: TGTGCCAGCTCCGCCACTGTCAGGTCACATAATTCACCCCTCCACTTT
v_call: TRBV28; d_call: .; clone_size: .; j_call: TRBJ1-1; cdr3_aa: CASSLRGQNTEAFF; cdr3_nt: TGTGCCAGCAGTCTACGCGGGCAGAACACTGAAGCTTTCTTT
v_call: TRBV19; d_call: TRBD1; clone_size: once; j_call: TRBJ2-2; cdr3_aa: CASSFRGTGELFF; cdr3_nt: TGTGCCAGTAGTTTCAGGGGGACCGGGGAGCTGTTTTTT
v_call: TRBV7-8; d_call: .; clone_size: .; j_call: TRBJ1-2; cdr3_aa: CASSLLQAGIYGYTF; cdr3_nt: TGTGCCAGCAGCTTATTACAGGCTGGTATCTATGGCTACACCTTC
v_call: TRBV19; d_call: .; clone_size: .; j_call: TRBJ1-2; cdr3_aa: CATNPGTLVYGYTF; cdr3_nt: TGTGCCACTAATCCCGGGACACTGGTCTATGGCTACACCTTC
v_call: TRBV9; d_call: .; clone_size: .; j_call: TRBJ1-4; cdr3_aa: CASSEGVGAPTNEKLFF; cdr3_nt: TGTGCCAGCAGTGAGGGGGTGGGGGCCCCCACTAATGAAAAACTGTTTTTT
v_call: TRBV2; d_call: TRBD2; clone_size: .; j_call: TRBJ2-5; cdr3_aa: CASRPLSGKGERETQYF; cdr3_nt: TGTGCCAGCAGGCCTCTAAGCGGGAAAGGGGAGAGGGAGACCCAGTACTTC
v_call: TRBV19; d_call: .; clone_size: .; j_call: TRBJ2-1; cdr3_aa: CASSIERATYNEQFF; cdr3_nt: TGTGCCAGTAGTATAGAGCGCGCTACCTACAATGAGCAGTTCTTC
v_call: TRBV23-1; d_call: .; clone_size: once; j_call: TRBJ2-7; cdr3_aa: CASSSQDFSYEQYF; cdr3_nt: TGCGCCAGCAGTTCCCAGGACTTTTCCTACGAGCAGTACTTC
v_call: TRBV10-3; d_call: TRBD1; clone_size: few; j_call: TRBJ2-7; cdr3_aa: CAIRTGKTNEQYF; cdr3_nt: TGTGCCATCCGGACAGGGAAAACCAACGAGCAGTACTTC
v_call: TRBV5-6; d_call: TRBD1; clone_size: .; j_call: TRBJ1-2; cdr3_aa: CASSLVRGWDGYTF; cdr3_nt: TGTGCCAGCAGCTTGGTCAGGGGGTGGGATGGCTACACCTTC
v_call: TRBV27; d_call: .; clone_size: .; j_call: TRBJ2-7; cdr3_aa: CASTLRWDGSGEQYF; cdr3_nt: TGTGCCAGCACCCTGAGGTGGGATGGGTCGGGGGAGCAGTACTTC
v_call: TRBV7-6; d_call: TRBD2; clone_size: .; j_call: TRBJ2-2; cdr3_aa: CASSLYYPSGAARTGELFF; cdr3_nt: TGTGCCAGCAGCTTATATTATCCTAGCGGGGCCGCCCGCACCGGGGAGCTGTTTTTT
v_call: TRBV18; d_call: .; clone_size: .; j_call: TRBJ2-4; cdr3_aa: CASSPRSLAKNIQYF; cdr3_nt: TGTGCCAGCTCACCACGAAGCTTAGCCAAAAACATTCAGTACTTC
v_call: TRBV14; d_call: TRBD1; clone_size: .; j_call: TRBJ1-2; cdr3_aa: CASSQVGTGGLGYTF; cdr3_nt: TGTGCCAGCAGCCAAGTGGGGACAGGGGGGCTTGGCTACACCTTC
v_call: TRBV27; d_call: TRBD1; clone_size: .; j_call: TRBJ1-2; cdr3_aa: CASSQTGGRYGYTF; cdr3_nt: TGTGCCAGCAGTCAGACAGGGGGGAGGTATGGCTACACCTTC